A selection of T cell receptor beta chains follows, all from one sample in a study of cytomegalovirus exposure and HLA in healthy donors. This table comes from immunoSEQ multiplex PCR, and its TCRdb copy is limited to in-frame clones, with some not included. The sample lists approximately 110,000 clones, around 80% occurring once. The sequencing sample was made of PBMCs. These receptors originate from a young man in good health and CMV-seropositive. Each CDR3 is given with its conserved first and last residue. The D gene is left open where the match is weak. Size values are once, few and many counts, or a class for expanded clones, and some rows have none.

V gene	clone size	J gene	D gene	CDR3 DNA	CDR3 protein
TRBV2	few	TRBJ2-1	.	TGTGCCAGCTCAACTTACAATGAGCAGTTCTTC	CASSTYNEQFF
TRBV6-6	.	TRBJ1-1	TRBD1	TGTGCCAGCAGGTTCGCGGAGACAGGGGCTTACACTGAAGCTTTCTTT	CASRFAETGAYTEAFF
TRBV5-5	.	TRBJ1-5	.	TGTGCCAGCAGGTCCGGGGGGCCAAATAGCAATCAGCCCCAGCATTTT	CASRSGGPNSNQPQHF
TRBV9	few	TRBJ1-6	TRBD1	TGTGCCAGCAGCGTGACAGGGCATAATTCACCCCTCCACTTT	CASSVTGHNSPLHF
TRBV30	.	TRBJ2-1	.	TGTGCCTGGACCCTGCGGGGTAGCTCCTACAATGAGCAGTTCTTC	CAWTLRGSSYNEQFF
TRBV5-1	.	TRBJ2-1	TRBD2	TGCGCCAGCAGCTTGGGCGCGGGGGATGAGCAGTTCTTC	CASSLGAGDEQFF
TRBV7-9	few	TRBJ2-2	TRBD2	TGTGCCAGCAGCTTAGGGGTAGCGGGGGACGACGTTCCCGGGGAGCTGTTTTTT	CASSLGVAGDDVPGELFF
TRBV5-1	once	TRBJ2-7	TRBD1	TGCGCCAGCAGCTTCGTTAACTCGGGACAGACTTCCTACGAGCAGTACTTC	CASSFVNSGQTSYEQYF
TRBV7-3	few	TRBJ2-1	.	TGTGCCAGCAGCGATACAGGGAAGGGCTCCTACAATGAGCAGTTCTTC	CASSDTGKGSYNEQFF
TRBV5-5	.	TRBJ2-3	.	TGTGCCAGCAGCTTGCAGTGGGGGGTAACAGATACGCAGTATTTT	CASSLQWGVTDTQYF
TRBV2	few	TRBJ2-3	.	TGTGCCAGCGTCACTAGAGATACGCAGTATTTT	CASVTRDTQYF
TRBV28	.	TRBJ2-3	TRBD2	TGTGCCAGCAGCGGACTAGCGGGGGGCCGTCGCACAGATACGCAGTATTTT	CASSGLAGGRRTDTQYF
TRBV2	.	TRBJ1-2	.	TGTGCCAGCCTTGACAGGAACTATGGCTACACCTTC	CASLDRNYGYTF
TRBV2	.	TRBJ2-3	TRBD2	TGTGCCAGCAGTGAGTTTCGGGGGAGGGCCAGAGTAGATACGCAGTATTTT	CASSEFRGRARVDTQYF
TRBV2	.	TRBJ2-2	.	TGTGCCAGCAGGAGGGTGGGGTATTCTGGGAACACCGGGGAGCTGTTTTTT	CASRRVGYSGNTGELFF
TRBV6-5	.	TRBJ1-5	.	TGTGCCAGCAGACCCCAGGCGGGGACCAATCAGCCCCAGCATTTT	CASRPQAGTNQPQHF
TRBV18	.	TRBJ1-5	.	TGTGCCAGCTCTCCCAGTCATCTTGCAGATCAGCCCCAGCATTTT	CASSPSHLADQPQHF
TRBV5-4	.	TRBJ2-7	TRBD2	TGTGCCAGCAGCTTGCCTAGCGGGAACTCCTACGAGCAGTACTTC	CASSLPSGNSYEQYF
TRBV6-6	.	TRBJ1-2	.	TGTGCCAGCAGACACGCTAGCGGGGGGCCTTATGGCTACACCTTC	CASRHASGGPYGYTF
TRBV5-5	.	TRBJ2-7	.	TGTGCCAGCAGCTTGGGGGGGGGCTCCTTTTCCTACGAGCAGTACTTC	CASSLGGGSFSYEQYF
TRBV6-5	.	TRBJ1-1	.	TGTGCCAGCAGTCCTCCCGGGGAGACCACTGAAGCTTTCTTT	CASSPPGETTEAFF
TRBV7-9	once	TRBJ2-7	TRBD1	TGTGCCAGCAGCCCAAGACAGGGGCCCTCCTACGAGCAGTACTTC	CASSPRQGPSYEQYF
TRBV11-2	.	TRBJ1-3	.	TGTGCCAGCAGCGAGAGATCCGGGTCCTCTGGAAACACCATATATTTT	CASSERSGSSGNTIYF
TRBV7-9	.	TRBJ2-5	.	TGTGCCAGCAGCCCCAGACAAATCCAAGAGACCCAGTACTTC	CASSPRQIQETQYF
TRBV5-1	.	TRBJ2-2	TRBD1	TGCGCCAGCAGCCTCCAATACAGGGGAACCGGGGAGCTGTTTTTT	CASSLQYRGTGELFF
TRBV5-1	.	TRBJ2-1	TRBD1	TGCGCCAGCAGCCCGACAGGGGGGGCTGAGCAGTTCTTC	CASSPTGGAEQFF
TRBV15	.	TRBJ2-1	TRBD1	TGTGCCACCACCCATACAGGGGCCCGCCACAATGAGCAGTTCTTC	CATTHTGARHNEQFF
TRBV7-2	.	TRBJ1-4	TRBD1	TGTGCCAGCAGCTCAAGATCCGGGACAGGGCGACTGTTTTTT	CASSSRSGTGRLFF
TRBV2	.	TRBJ1-5	TRBD1	TGTGCCAGCAGTCCACTGAGGTCACGGACAGGGAGCAATCAGCCCCAGCATTTT	CASSPLRSRTGSNQPQHF
TRBV29-1	once	TRBJ1-2	TRBD1	TGCAGCGTCCGTCCGGGACAGGGACGGGGCTACACCTTC	CSVRPGQGRGYTF
TRBV19	few	TRBJ2-1	TRBD2	TGTGCCAGTAGTATCACCGGGACTAGCTTCGATGAGCAGTTCTTC	CASSITGTSFDEQFF
TRBV29-1	once	TRBJ2-3	TRBD2	TGCAGCGGGGAGGGACTGGGCACAGATACGCAGTATTTT	CSGEGLGTDTQYF
TRBV6-6	.	TRBJ2-1	TRBD2	TGTGCCAGCCTAGCGGGGGATTCCTACAATGAGCAGTTCTTC	CASLAGDSYNEQFF
TRBV7-2	.	TRBJ1-1	TRBD1	TGTGCCAGCAGGAACAGACAGGGGGCTGTTGAAGCTTTCTTT	CASRNRQGAVEAFF
TRBV28	.	TRBJ1-1	TRBD1	TGTGCCAGCAGTCCCCTTACCGGGACAGAGGACACTGAAGCTTTCTTT	CASSPLTGTEDTEAFF
TRBV27	.	TRBJ1-5	.	TGTGCCAGCAGTTTATGGGGGGGCCAGCCCCAGCATTTT	CASSLWGGQPQHF
TRBV5-1	.	TRBJ2-7	TRBD2	TGCGCCAGCAGCTTAACGGTTAGCGGGGCGTCCTACGAGCAGTACTTC	CASSLTVSGASYEQYF
TRBV30	.	TRBJ1-1	.	TGTGCCTGGAGGGGAGGCACTGAAGCTTTCTTT	CAWRGGTEAFF
TRBV5-5	once	TRBJ2-5	.	TGTGCCAGCAGCTTGGATACGGGAGCTTGGGAGACCCAGTACTTC	CASSLDTGAWETQYF
TRBV2	.	TRBJ1-1	TRBD1	TGTGCCAGCAGCCCTAAGACAGGGGTGGCAGCTTTCTTT	CASSPKTGVAAFF